These 24 T cell receptor beta chains were sequenced from one sample in a study of cytomegalovirus exposure and HLA in healthy donors. The PCR made use of 60 Vbeta and 13 Jbeta primers. The method was immunoSEQ multiplex PCR; TCRdb's version includes in-frame clones alone and lacks a portion of them. Seen here are about 94,000 clones, about three fifths observed once, and the top ten hold around 4%. The specimen sequenced was PBMCs. The receptor set was obtained from a man aged 25 to 40 in good health and CMV-seronegative.

The chain recombines TRBV30 with TRBJ2-5; TRBD1 might be the D (6 bases). Germline V gene data show CDR1 as GTSNPN and CDR2 as SVGIG (reference sequence). The CDR3 consists of 16 residues. V lost 1 base to trimming and J lost 2 bases, with 17 bases between them. CDR3 coding DNA: TGTGCCTGGAGTGGAAGATACAGGGTGGGGCAAGAGACCCAGTACTTC. Translation: CAWSGRYRVGQETQYF.

The rearrangement uses TRBV23-1 and TRBJ1-1, with D tentatively TRBD1 (5 bases). TRBV23-1 is identified as an open reading frame with a role that is uncertain. Trimming took off 2 bases at V and 5 bases at J, with 18 bases between the two ends. CDR3 length: 16 residues. DNA for the CDR3: TGCGCCAGCAGTCAACATCCTCCAGGGTGGTTGACTGAAGCTTTCTTT. Its translation is CASSQHPPGWLTEAFF.

V gene TRBV13 combines with J gene TRBJ2-1, with TRBD2 identical over 9 bases. The V gene end was trimmed by 7 bases and the J gene end by 2 bases; junction bases not matched to a gene: 18. Germline CDR1 and CDR2: PRHDT and FYEKMQ (reference sequence). CDR3 length equals 19 residues. CDR3 loop: CASTTITLPVAGAYNEQFF. The CDR3 bases are TGTGCCAGCACCACCATAACCCTTCCGGTAGCGGGAGCCTACAATGAGCAGTTCTTC.

The V call is TRBV5-1, the J call TRBJ2-7; no clear D gene. Trimming took off 9 bases at V and 6 bases at J, with 22 bases between the two ends. Germline V gene data show CDR1 as SGHRS and CDR2 as YFSETQ. The CDR3 contains 14 residues. The CDR3 nucleotides are TGCGCCACCTCCCCGGTTGCGGCCGCCAGCGAGCAGTACTTC. Amino acid sequence: CATSPVAAASEQYF.

The rearrangement uses TRBV6-5 and TRBJ1-1; D not certain. CDR1 is MNHEY, CDR2 SVGAGI, per germline. The CDR3 is 12 amino acids. Trimming shortened V by 6 bases and J by 2 bases, and 7 bases separated the two germline ends. The CDR3 region is CASSPPNTEAFF. Written as DNA, the CDR3 is TGTGCCAGCAGCCCCCCAAACACTGAAGCTTTCTTT.

CDR3 residues: CASRVDRGLKDEQFF. The CDR3 DNA reads TGTGCCAGCAGAGTGGACAGGGGGCTGAAGGATGAGCAGTTCTTC. The chain links TRBV2 to TRBJ2-1; 11 bases are shared with TRBD1. The CDR3 totals 15 residues. The junction had 9 bases not matched to a gene; V was cut back by 6 bases and J by 8 bases. In germline, CDR1 is SNHLY, CDR2 FYNNEI.

On this clone itself: At one end, the junction sequence differs from germline, possibly due to a read error. The chain uses TRBV7-9 and TRBJ1-2; D is uncertain. Looked up from germline, CDR1 is SEHNR and CDR2 is FQNEAQ (reference sequence). The CDR3 has 17 amino acids. CDR3 coding DNA: TGTTCCAGCAGCCAAGGACCCAATGCGGGTGGGTTCTATGGCTACACCTTC. As protein: CSSSQGPNAGGFYGYTF.

The table lists this clone with a count of one. The chain couples TRBV9 to TRBJ1-2; D is unclear. Germline CDR1 and CDR2: SGDLS and YYNGEE. The CDR3 has 14 residues. Trimming left V 0 bases short and J 8 bases short, with 14 bases between. DNA for the CDR3: TGTGCCAGCAGCGTAGATCCGCTATCTAGAGGCTACACCTTC. It is translated as CASSVDPLSRGYTF.

This chain connects TRBV5-1 to TRBJ2-3, with 8 bases matching TRBD2. CDR3 length: 17 amino acids. Germline V lookup: CDR1 SGHRS, CDR2 YFSETQ. V was clipped by 3 bases and J by 2 bases; unmatched bases: 11. CDR3 nucleotide sequence: TGCGCCAGCAGCTATGGCGGGCTAGCGGGCCTCACAGATACGCAGTATTTT. It codes for CASSYGGLAGLTDTQYF.

This chain joins TRBV29-1 and TRBJ1-3, with 10 nucleotides matching TRBD1. The CDR3 has 15 residues. J gave up 3 bases and V 5 bases, and 7 bases lay outside the gene matches. CDR1 and CDR2 (germline): SQVTM, ANQGSEA. The CDR3 DNA sequence: TGCAGCGTTATAGACAGGGGGCTATTTGGAAACACCATATATTTT. It translates to CSVIDRGLFGNTIYF.

J is TRBJ2-2 and V is TRBV10-1; D gene unclear. V dropped 7 bases and J dropped 2 bases, with 29 bases sitting between them. Germline V gene sequence: CDR1 WNHNN, CDR2 SYGVQD (reference sequence). The CDR3 has 20 residues. CDR3 residues: CASTILPIDTTKYNTGELFF. The CDR3 bases are TGCGCCAGCACTATATTACCGATAGACACCACGAAATATAACACCGGGGAGCTGTTTTTT.

The chain is built from TRBV27 and TRBJ2-7; 10 nucleotides agree with TRBD2. Trimming removed 5 bases from V and 7 bases from J; junction bases left unmatched: 8. The CDR3 runs to 14 residues. Germline V gene lookup returns CDR1 MNHEY and CDR2 SMNVEV (reference sequence). The CDR3 loop is CASSQAGGPREQYF. The CDR3 bases are TGTGCCAGCAGTCAAGCGGGGGGGCCAAGGGAGCAGTACTTC.

The chain is built from TRBV7-9 and TRBJ2-3; D may be TRBD2 (5 bases). CDR1 and CDR2 from the germline V gene are SEHNR and FQNEAQ (reference sequence). V shed 1 base and J shed 7 bases, with 9 bases lying between them. CDR3 length: 13 residues. In nucleotides, the CDR3 is TGTGCCAGCAGCTTAGGAGTAGCGAATACGCAGTATTTT. This sequence encodes CASSLGVANTQYF.

V and J are TRBV5-1 and TRBJ1-6, with D perhaps matching TRBD1 (6 bases). This CDR3 comprises 15 residues. The germline V gene encodes CDR1 SGHRS and CDR2 YFSETQ. Between the trimmed V and J ends, which lost 4 bases and 5 bases, there was a span of 13 bases. The CDR3 protein is CASSLGGGNNSPLHF. For the CDR3, the DNA is TGCGCCAGCAGCCTGGGGGGGGGCAATAATTCACCCCTCCACTTT. The full variable domain, rest sourced from reference TRBV5-1 and TRBJ1-6, is KAGVTQTPRYLIKTRGQQVTLSCSPISGHRSVSWYQQTPGQGLQFLFEYFSETQRNKGNFPGRFSGRQFSNSRSEMNVSTLELGDSALYLCASSLGGGNNSPLHFGNGTRLTVT.

This sequence joins TRBV7-3 and TRBJ1-1; TRBD1 aligns across 8 bases. There are 14 residues in the CDR3. Germline-derived CDR1 and CDR2 are SGHTA and FQGTGA. The V gene end was trimmed by 5 bases and the J gene end by 2 bases; junction bases not matched to a gene: 4. The CDR3 loop reads CASSEQGGNTEAFF. The CDR3 DNA is TGTGCCAGCAGCGAACAGGGGGGTAACACTGAAGCTTTCTTT.

This clone was observed a single time. The rearrangement joins TRBV11-2 to TRBJ1-6; perhaps TRBD1 as D (5 bases). Trimming left V 2 bases short and J 9 bases short, with 8 bases between. Per the germline V gene, CDR1 is SGHAT and CDR2 is FQNNGV. The CDR3 spans 13 residues. DNA of the CDR3: TGTGCCAGCAGCTTACAGGGTATTTCACCCCTCCACTTT. Encoded protein: CASSLQGISPLHF.

Notes on this clone: This sample also contains other DNA sequences that code for the same CDR3. V and J are TRBV27 and TRBJ2-7, with D uncertain. V lost 5 bases, J lost 0 bases, and 5 bases lay in between. The CDR3 runs to 12 residues. Per germline, CDR1 MNHEY and CDR2 SMNVEV (reference sequence). CDR3 protein: CASSPSSYEQYF. In DNA, the CDR3 is TGTGCCAGCAGTCCGAGCTCCTACGAGCAGTACTTC.

This clone was found a few times. The chain uses TRBV7-2 and TRBJ2-2; D remains ambiguous. Trimming pared 6 bases from V and 3 bases from J, leaving 11 bases between. Germline V lookup: CDR1 SGHTA, CDR2 FQGNSA. This CDR3 has 14 amino acids. The CDR3 bases are TGTGCCAGCAGTCCAGGTTCTTACACCGGGGAGCTGTTTTTT. Protein product: CASSPGSYTGELFF.

J is TRBJ2-7 and V is TRBV11-1, with 8 bases aligning to TRBD1. Germline trimming cut 6 bases from V and 6 bases from J; bases unmatched to any gene: 10. The germline V gene encodes CDR1 SGHAT and CDR2 FQDESV (reference sequence). The CDR3 is 14 amino acids. CDR3 sequence reads: CASRSSGQGSEQYF. The CDR3 DNA sequence: TGTGCCAGCAGATCCTCCGGACAGGGCAGCGAGCAGTACTTC.

The gene calls are TRBV19 and TRBJ1-4; 10 nucleotides align to TRBD1. The germline CDR1 and CDR2 sequences are LNHDA and SQIVND (reference sequence). CDR3 length: 13 residues. The CDR3 nucleotides read TGTGGATTCGACAGGGGGCTATCTGAAAAACTGTTTTTT. This encodes CGFDRGLSEKLFF.

This clone turned up a few times. V usage is TRBV5-1 and J usage is TRBJ1-2, with 9 bases lining up with TRBD1. The V gene's germline CDR1 is SGHRS and CDR2 YFSETQ. V shed 3 bases and J 8 bases; nucleotides not matched to a gene: 8. This CDR3 comprises 14 residues. The CDR3 region has the DNA TGCGCCAGCAGCTGGGGTCGACAGGGGGAAGGCTACACCTTC. This gives the protein CASSWGRQGEGYTF.

The V gene is TRBV7-9, the J gene TRBJ1-2; D remains unclear. V was pared by 5 bases and J by 5 bases, with 12 bases between. The CDR3 consists of 13 residues. Germline CDR1 reads SEHNR; CDR2 reads FQNEAQ (reference sequence). The CDR3 nucleotides read TGTGCCAGCAGCGTCACGGGGTATTATGGCTACACCTTC. Its translation is CASSVTGYYGYTF.

This sequence joins TRBV28 and TRBJ2-1, with TRBD2 identical over 7 bases. Per germline, CDR1 MDHEN and CDR2 SYDVKM. V shed 9 bases and J 10 bases; nucleotides not matched to a gene: 9. This CDR3 region has 12 residues. CDR3 DNA sequence: TGTGCCAGTAGCCCGGGGAGGGACGAGCAGTTCTTC. Translated: CASSPGRDEQFF.

The chain combines TRBV19 with TRBJ2-5; TRBD1 might be the D (6 bases). With 2 bases removed from V and 1 base from J, the gap between germline ends came to 11 bases. Germline assignment: CDR1 LNHDA and CDR2 SQIVND (reference sequence). The CDR3 is 15 residues long. The CDR3 here is CASSILGQTQETQYF. CDR3 bases: TGTGCCAGTAGTATATTAGGACAGACCCAAGAGACCCAGTACTTC. Combining the CDR3 with reference TRBV19 and TRBJ2-5 gives the whole variable domain DGGITQSPKYLFRKEGQNVTLSCEQNLNHDAMYWYRQDPGQGLRLIYYSQIVNDFQKGDIAEGYSVSREKKESFPLTVTSAQKNPTAFYLCASSILGQTQETQYFGPGTRLLVL.